The 5 T cell receptor beta chains below all came from one sample that was sequenced in a study of blood T cell repertoires in COVID-19. Generated by immunoSEQ multiplex PCR, the TCRdb table keeps only in-frame clones and is missing some. This repertoire shows some 50,000 clones, around 86% found once; its top ten account for 6.5% to 10%. Sequenced sample: peripheral blood. The receptors originated from a man in his fifties or sixties with active COVID-19.

J is TRBJ1-2 and V is TRBV4-3; D may be TRBD1 (5 bases). Germline CDR1 reads LGHNA; CDR2 reads YSLEER. V gave up 3 bases and J gave up 1 base, with 9 bases separating them. The CDR3 is 14 residues long. As DNA, the CDR3 is TGCGCCAGCAGCCAGGACGACAGTAACTATGGCTACACCTTC. This codes for CASSQDDSNYGYTF.

This clone was detected a few times. The gene calls are TRBV4-1 and TRBJ1-5; D might be TRBD1 (5 bases). CDR3 length: 21 amino acids. Germline values: CDR1 MGHRA, CDR2 YSYEKL. V lost 1 base and J lost 4, with 29 bases in between. In DNA, the CDR3 is TGCGCCAGCAGCCAAGGAGGAGGGCACCGACAGCCCTCTTATCGGAATCAGCCCCAGCATTTT. This sequence encodes CASSQGGGHRQPSYRNQPQHF.

This clone was seen just once. The gene calls are TRBV24-1 and TRBJ2-1; D might be TRBD1 (6 bases). Deletions cut 5 bases from V and 3 bases from J, with 22 bases between. CDR1 is KGHDR and CDR2 is SFDVKD in the germline V gene. This CDR3 has 18 amino acids. As DNA, the CDR3 is TGTGCCACCAGTGGATCTGGACAGCAAGATAGCCTCTACAATGAGCAGTTCTTC. Its translation: CATSGSGQQDSLYNEQFF.

The genes are TRBV12-3 or TRBV12-4 and TRBJ2-3; 9 bases are a match to TRBD1. Germline trimming cut 8 bases from V and 4 bases from J; bases unmatched to any gene: 1. This CDR3 has 12 amino acids. The CDR3 loop is CASGQGSDTQYF. The CDR3 DNA reads TGTGCCAGCGGACAGGGGTCAGATACGCAGTATTTT.

V usage is TRBV19 and J usage is TRBJ1-5; 9 bases line up with TRBD1. The germline gives CDR1 LNHDA, CDR2 SQIVND (reference sequence). This CDR3 has 18 residues. Trimming took 1 base from V and 0 from J; bases not matched to a gene: 7. In DNA, the CDR3 is TGTGCCAGTAGTATAGGCGGGACAGGGCTCCCTAGCAATCAGCCCCAGCATTTT. Protein: CASSIGGTGLPSNQPQHF.